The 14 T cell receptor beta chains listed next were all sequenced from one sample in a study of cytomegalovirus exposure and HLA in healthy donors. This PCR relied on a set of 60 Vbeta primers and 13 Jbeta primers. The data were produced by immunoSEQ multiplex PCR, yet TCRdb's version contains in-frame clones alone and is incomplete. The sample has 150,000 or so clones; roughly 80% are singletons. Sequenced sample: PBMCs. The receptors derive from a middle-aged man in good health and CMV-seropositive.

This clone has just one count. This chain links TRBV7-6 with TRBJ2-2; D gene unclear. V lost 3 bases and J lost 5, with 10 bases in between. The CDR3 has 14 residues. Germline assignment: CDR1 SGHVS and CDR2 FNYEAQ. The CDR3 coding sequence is TGTGCCAGCAGCTTTGGCCATATTACCGGGGAGCTGTTTTTT. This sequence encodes CASSFGHITGELFF.

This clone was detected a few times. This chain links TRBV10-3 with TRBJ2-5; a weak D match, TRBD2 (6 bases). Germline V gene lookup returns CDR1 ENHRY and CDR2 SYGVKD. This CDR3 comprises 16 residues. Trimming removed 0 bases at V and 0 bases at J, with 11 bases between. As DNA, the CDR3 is TGTGCCATCAGTGAGTCAGGCGCGGGATACCAAGAGACCCAGTACTTC. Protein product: CAISESGAGYQETQYF.

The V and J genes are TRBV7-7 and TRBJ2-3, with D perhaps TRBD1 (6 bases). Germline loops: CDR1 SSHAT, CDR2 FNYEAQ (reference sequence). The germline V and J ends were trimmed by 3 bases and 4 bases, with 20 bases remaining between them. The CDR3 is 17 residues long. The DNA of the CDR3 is TGTGCCAGCAGCTTGGATGACAGGCCTTGGTGTGCAGATACGCAGTATTTT. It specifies CASSLDDRPWCADTQYF.

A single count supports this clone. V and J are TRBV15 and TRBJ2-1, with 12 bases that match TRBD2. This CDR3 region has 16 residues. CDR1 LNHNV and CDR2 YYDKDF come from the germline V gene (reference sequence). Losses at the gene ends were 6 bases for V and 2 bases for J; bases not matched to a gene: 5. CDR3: CATRTSGSRAYNEQFF. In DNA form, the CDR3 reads TGTGCCACCAGGACTAGCGGGAGTCGTGCCTACAATGAGCAGTTCTTC. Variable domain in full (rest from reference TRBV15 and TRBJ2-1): DAMVIQNPRYQVTQFGKPVTLSCSQTLNHNVMYWYQQKSSQAPKLLFHYYDKDFNNEADTPDNFQSRRPNTSFCFLDIRSPGLGDTAMYLCATRTSGSRAYNEQFFGPGTRLTVL.

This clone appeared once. The CDR3 here is CASAFSNQPQHF. The CDR3 region has the DNA TGTGCTAGTGCCTTTAGCAATCAGCCCCAGCATTTT. The genes are TRBV12-5 and TRBJ1-5; unclear D gene. Trimming pared 7 bases from V and 0 bases from J, leaving 4 bases between. The CDR3 is 12 residues long. Germline V gene data show CDR1 as LGHNT and CDR2 as FRNRAP.

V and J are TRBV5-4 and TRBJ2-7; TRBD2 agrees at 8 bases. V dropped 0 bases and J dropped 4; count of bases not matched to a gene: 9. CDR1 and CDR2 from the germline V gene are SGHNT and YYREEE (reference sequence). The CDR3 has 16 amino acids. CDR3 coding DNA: TGTGCCAGCAGCTTGGGTAGCGGGACCGGCGGGTACGAGCAGTACTTC. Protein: CASSLGSGTGGYEQYF.

CDR3 DNA sequence: TGTGCCAGCAGCCAAGATAGAGCCTCGGCCAAAAACATTCAGTACTTC. It specifies CASSQDRASAKNIQYF. This sequence joins TRBV4-2 and TRBJ2-4, with no clear D. In germline, CDR1 is LGHNA, CDR2 YNFKEQ. V lost 0 bases, J lost 1 base, and 10 bases lay in between. The CDR3 contains 16 residues.

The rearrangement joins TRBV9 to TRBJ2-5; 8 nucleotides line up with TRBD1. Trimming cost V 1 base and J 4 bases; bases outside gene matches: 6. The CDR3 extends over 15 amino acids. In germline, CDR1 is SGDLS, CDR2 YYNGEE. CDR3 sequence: CASSVLGQGPETQYF. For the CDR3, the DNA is TGTGCCAGCAGCGTACTAGGACAGGGCCCAGAGACCCAGTACTTC.

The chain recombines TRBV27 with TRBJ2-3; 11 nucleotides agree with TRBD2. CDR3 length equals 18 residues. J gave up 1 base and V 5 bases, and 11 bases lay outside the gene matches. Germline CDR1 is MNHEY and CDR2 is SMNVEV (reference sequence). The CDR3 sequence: CASSVSGRAGDGTDTQYF. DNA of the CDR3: TGTGCCAGCAGTGTTAGCGGGAGGGCCGGGGACGGCACAGATACGCAGTATTTT.

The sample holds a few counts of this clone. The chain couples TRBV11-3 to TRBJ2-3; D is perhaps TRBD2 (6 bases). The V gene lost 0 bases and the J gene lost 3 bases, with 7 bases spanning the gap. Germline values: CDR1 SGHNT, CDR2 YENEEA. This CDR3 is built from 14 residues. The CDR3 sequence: CASSLEAGTDTQYF. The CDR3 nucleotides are TGTGCCAGCAGCTTAGAAGCGGGTACAGATACGCAGTATTTT.

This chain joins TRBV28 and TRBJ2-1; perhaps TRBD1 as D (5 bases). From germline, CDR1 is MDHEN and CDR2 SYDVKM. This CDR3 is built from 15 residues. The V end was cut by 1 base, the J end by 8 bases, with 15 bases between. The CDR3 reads CASSLFGRVLHEQFF. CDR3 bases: TGTGCCAGCAGTTTATTTGGCAGGGTCTTGCATGAGCAGTTCTTC.

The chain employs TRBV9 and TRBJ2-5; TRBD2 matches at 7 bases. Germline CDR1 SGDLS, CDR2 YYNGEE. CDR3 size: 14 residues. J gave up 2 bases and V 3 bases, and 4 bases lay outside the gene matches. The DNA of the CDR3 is TGTGCCAGCAGCGGGGGGGGTTATCAAGAGACCCAGTACTTC. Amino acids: CASSGGGYQETQYF.

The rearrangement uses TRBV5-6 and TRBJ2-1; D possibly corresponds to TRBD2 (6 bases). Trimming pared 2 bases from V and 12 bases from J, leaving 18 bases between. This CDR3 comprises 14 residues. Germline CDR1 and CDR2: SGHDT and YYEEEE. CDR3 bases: TGTGCCAGCAGCTTTCTTAGCGGCAATGAGAGGCAGTTCTTC. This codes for CASSFLSGNERQFF.

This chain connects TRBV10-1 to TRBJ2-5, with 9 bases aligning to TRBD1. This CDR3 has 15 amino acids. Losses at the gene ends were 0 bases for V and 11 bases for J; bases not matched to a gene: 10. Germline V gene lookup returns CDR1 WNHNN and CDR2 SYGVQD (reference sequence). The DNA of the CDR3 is TGCGCCAGCAGTGAGTCCACAGGGGGCTTGAAAGGGCAGTACTTC. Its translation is CASSESTGGLKGQYF.